The present T cell receptor beta chain was sequenced within a study of Ad26.COV2.S vaccination and SARS-CoV-2 variants. The wider study: A participant enrolled in the COV1001 Ad26.COV2.S trial arm provided the sample.

The treatment is: 15 to 20 received Ad26.COV2.S at low or high dose, single or two shots; 5 received placebo; per-sample allocation not given. Day 63 following the first vaccine or placebo injection was when the samples were taken. The germline V gene has CDR1 LNHNV and CDR2 YYDKDF (reference sequence). The CDR3 length is 14 residues. The V end was cut by 6 bases, the J end by 0 bases, with 12 bases between. Sequencing used immunoSEQ multiplex PCR; TCRdb keeps in-frame clones, though not all of them. The sample yields about 370,000 clones, around 91% seen once. The sequenced sample was peripheral blood, obtained in a trial of Ad26.COV2.S vaccine versus placebo. The chain joins TRBV15 to TRBJ2-7; D may be TRBD2 (6 bases). The sequence derives from a person aged 18-60 years who received the Ad26.COV2.S COVID-19 vaccine or a placebo. CDR3 bases: TGTGCCACCAGGCGGGACTCAGGCTCCTACGAGCAGTACTTC. This sequence encodes CATRRDSGSYEQYF.